This T cell receptor (beta chain) came from a study of glioma-infiltrating T cells. Study-level points and caveats: Only very few CDR3 sequences appeared in both tissue and blood. Tissue-blood divergence was below expectation in non-neoplastic patients, above in gliomas.

Points on this clonotype: Its antigen is still unknown.

The V and J ends lost 9 bases and 7 bases respectively, with 18 bases between them. Germline loops: CDR1 ENHRY, CDR2 SYGVKD. There are 13 residues in the CDR3. The iRepertoire nested amplicon-rescue multiplex PCR amplified TCR alpha and beta CDR3s from RNA. Input was 100-400 ng of tissue mRNA or PBMC total RNA. MiXCR was run by TCRdb on the multiplex PCR reads, yielding one entry per CDR3 protein. The data show 20,000 to 25,000 distinct CDR3 sequences, approximately 23% seen once. This receptor was obtained from a human donor with low-grade glioma or glioblastoma, undergoing nonglioma brain surgery, or in good health (not recorded which). The source material was glioma tissue, nonneoplastic brain tissue, or PBMCs (not recorded which). The chain carries TRBV10-3 and TRBJ1-1; D is ambiguous. The CDR3 nucleotides are TGTGCCATTCAGGCTACCACAACAGATGAAGCTTTCTTT. As protein: CAIQATTTDEAFF.